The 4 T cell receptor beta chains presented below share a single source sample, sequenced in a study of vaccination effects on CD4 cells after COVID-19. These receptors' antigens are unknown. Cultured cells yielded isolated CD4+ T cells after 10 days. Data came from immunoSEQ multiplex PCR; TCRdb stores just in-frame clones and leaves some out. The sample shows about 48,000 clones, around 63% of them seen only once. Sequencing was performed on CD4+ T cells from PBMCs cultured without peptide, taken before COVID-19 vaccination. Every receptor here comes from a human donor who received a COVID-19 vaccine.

The CDR3 region has the DNA TGTGCCAGTAGTCTTAACCTCGACAGCTCGAACACCGGGGAGCTGTTTTTT. Encoded protein: CASSLNLDSSNTGELFF. V gene TRBV19 combines with J gene TRBJ2-2; possibly TRBD1 for D (5 bases). This CDR3 spans 17 amino acids. CDR1 is LNHDA, CDR2 SQIVND, per germline (reference sequence). V gave up 5 bases and J gave up 0 bases, with 16 bases separating them.

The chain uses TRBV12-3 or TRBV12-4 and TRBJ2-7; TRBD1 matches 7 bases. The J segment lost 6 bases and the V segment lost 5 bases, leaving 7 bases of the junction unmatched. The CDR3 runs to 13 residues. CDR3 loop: CASSPGTVFEQYF. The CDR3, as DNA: TGTGCCAGCAGTCCCGGGACAGTCTTCGAGCAGTACTTC.

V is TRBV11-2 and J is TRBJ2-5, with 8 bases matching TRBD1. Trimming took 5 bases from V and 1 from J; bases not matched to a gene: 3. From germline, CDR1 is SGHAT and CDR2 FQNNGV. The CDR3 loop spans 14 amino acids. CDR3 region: CASSRGQGQETQYF. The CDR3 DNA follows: TGTGCCAGCAGCCGAGGACAGGGCCAAGAGACCCAGTACTTC.

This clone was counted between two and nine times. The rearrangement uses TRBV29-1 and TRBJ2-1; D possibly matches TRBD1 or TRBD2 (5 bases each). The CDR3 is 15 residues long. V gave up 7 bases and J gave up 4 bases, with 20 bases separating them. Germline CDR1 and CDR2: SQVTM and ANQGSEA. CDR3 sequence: CSDSGFDSGYNEQFF. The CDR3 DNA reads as TGCAGCGATTCGGGGTTTGATTCAGGGTACAATGAGCAGTTCTTC.